A selection of T cell receptor beta chains follows, all from one sample in a study of T cell responses to AZD1222 COVID-19 vaccine. The assay was immunoSEQ multiplex PCR, and TCRdb's table has in-frame clones only and misses some. Among about 60,000 clones listed, about 89% were seen once. Specimen: peripheral blood, collected 28 days after the second dose of the MenACWY control vaccine. The receptors originated from an adult who received the MenACWY meningococcal vaccine as a control. Each CDR3 is given with its conserved first and last residue. The order of the fields is J gene, CDR3 length, clone size, D gene, V gene, CDR3 DNA, CDR3 protein. D genes are given only for firm matches. Rows give clone size only sometimes, using once, few, many, or a class for an expanded clone.

J gene: TRBJ2-2
CDR3 length: 16
clone size: NA
D gene: TRBD1
V gene: TRBV19
CDR3 DNA: TGTGCCAGTAGTTTAGCCGACAGGGGTTTGACCGGGGAGCTGTTTTTT
CDR3 protein: CASSLADRGLTGELFF

J gene: TRBJ1-5
CDR3 length: 12
clone size: NA
D gene: NA
V gene: TRBV19
CDR3 DNA: TGTGCCAGTAGTATTTCTGCTGGGCCCCAGCATTTT
CDR3 protein: CASSISAGPQHF

J gene: TRBJ2-1
CDR3 length: 15
clone size: once
D gene: NA
V gene: TRBV11-2
CDR3 DNA: TGTGCCAGCAACCATATCCAGGATTCTTTCAATGAGCAGTTCTTC
CDR3 protein: CASNHIQDSFNEQFF

J gene: TRBJ2-3
CDR3 length: 15
clone size: once
D gene: TRBD1
V gene: TRBV28
CDR3 DNA: TGTGCCAGCAGACACAGGGGCTTTCCCACAGATACGCAGTATTTT
CDR3 protein: CASRHRGFPTDTQYF

J gene: TRBJ1-1
CDR3 length: 13
clone size: medium-sized
D gene: NA
V gene: TRBV4-3
CDR3 DNA: TGCGCCAGCAGCCAAGCTGGTCTCACGGGAGCTTTCTTT
CDR3 protein: CASSQAGLTGAFF

J gene: TRBJ2-2
CDR3 length: 13
clone size: once
D gene: NA
V gene: TRBV7-2
CDR3 DNA: TGTGCCAGCAGCTTTTTCGGGAGAGGGGAGCTGTTTTTT
CDR3 protein: CASSFFGRGELFF

J gene: TRBJ2-5
CDR3 length: 13
clone size: NA
D gene: TRBD2
V gene: TRBV19
CDR3 DNA: TGTGCCAGTAGCGGGAGGATCCAAGAGACCCAGTACTTC
CDR3 protein: CASSGRIQETQYF

J gene: TRBJ1-6
CDR3 length: 14
clone size: NA
D gene: NA
V gene: TRBV7-2
CDR3 DNA: TGTGCCAGCAGCTTAGGGGTTGGGGCGCCACCCCTCCACTTT
CDR3 protein: CASSLGVGAPPLHF

J gene: TRBJ1-4
CDR3 length: 13
clone size: NA
D gene: NA
V gene: TRBV3-1/TRBV3-2
CDR3 DNA: TGTGCCAGCAGCCCCAACCGCGGCGAAAAACTGTTTTTT
CDR3 protein: CASSPNRGEKLFF

J gene: TRBJ1-5
CDR3 length: 14
clone size: NA
D gene: TRBD1
V gene: TRBV28
CDR3 DNA: TGTGCCAGCAGCCCGGACAGGGTTGACCAGCCCCAGCATTTT
CDR3 protein: CASSPDRVDQPQHF

J gene: TRBJ2-5
CDR3 length: 15
clone size: NA
D gene: NA
V gene: TRBV10-3
CDR3 DNA: TGTGCCATCAGTGAGTCGAGAAGGGCCTTAGAGACCCAGTACTTC
CDR3 protein: CAISESRRALETQYF

J gene: TRBJ2-2
CDR3 length: 15
clone size: NA
D gene: TRBD2
V gene: TRBV24-1
CDR3 DNA: TGTGCCACCAGTTCTAGCGGGGGAGGCACCGGGGAGCTGTTTTTT
CDR3 protein: CATSSSGGGTGELFF

J gene: TRBJ1-1
CDR3 length: 15
clone size: NA
D gene: NA
V gene: TRBV6-5
CDR3 DNA: TGTGCCAGCTTCCCGTCACAGGGAGGGAACACTGAAGCTTTCTTT
CDR3 protein: CASFPSQGGNTEAFF

J gene: TRBJ2-1
CDR3 length: 13
clone size: NA
D gene: NA
V gene: TRBV12-5
CDR3 DNA: TGTGCTAGTGGTTTGAAGGGCCCGGGGGAGCAGTTCTTC
CDR3 protein: CASGLKGPGEQFF

J gene: TRBJ2-1
CDR3 length: 13
clone size: NA
D gene: NA
V gene: TRBV3-1/TRBV3-2
CDR3 DNA: TGTGCCAGCAGTCGGACGGATAACAATGAGCAGTTCTTC
CDR3 protein: CASSRTDNNEQFF

J gene: TRBJ2-4
CDR3 length: 15
clone size: NA
D gene: NA
V gene: TRBV4-1
CDR3 DNA: TGCGCCAGCAGCCCCCGATTTGGCGGGACGGACATTCAGTACTTC
CDR3 protein: CASSPRFGGTDIQYF

J gene: TRBJ2-3
CDR3 length: 17
clone size: NA
D gene: TRBD2
V gene: TRBV12-5
CDR3 DNA: TGTGCTAGTGGCTCGAACCCAAGACTAGCGGGGACAGATACGCAGTATTTT
CDR3 protein: CASGSNPRLAGTDTQYF

J gene: TRBJ1-4
CDR3 length: 13
clone size: NA
D gene: TRBD1
V gene: TRBV9
CDR3 DNA: TGTGCCAGCAGCGGCGGGACAGGGGAAAAACTGTTTTTT
CDR3 protein: CASSGGTGEKLFF

J gene: TRBJ2-3
CDR3 length: 12
clone size: NA
D gene: NA
V gene: TRBV7-9
CDR3 DNA: TGTGCCAGCAACAGGGAAGAGGCTACGCAGTATTTT
CDR3 protein: CASNREEATQYF

J gene: TRBJ1-1
CDR3 length: 13
clone size: NA
D gene: NA
V gene: TRBV30
CDR3 DNA: TGTGGCACCGGACGACGGGCTCAGACTGAAGCTTTCTTT
CDR3 protein: CGTGRRAQTEAFF

J gene: TRBJ1-3
CDR3 length: 18
clone size: NA
D gene: TRBD1
V gene: TRBV18
CDR3 DNA: TGTGCCAGCTCAGGACCCCTCCGGGACAGCCTCGCTGGAAACACCATATATTTT
CDR3 protein: CASSGPLRDSLAGNTIYF

J gene: TRBJ2-5
CDR3 length: 18
clone size: NA
D gene: NA
V gene: TRBV7-9
CDR3 DNA: TGTGCCAGCAGCTTAGGTTGGGGGGGCGACGGCCCACAAGAGACCCAGTACTTC
CDR3 protein: CASSLGWGGDGPQETQYF

J gene: TRBJ1-4
CDR3 length: 15
clone size: NA
D gene: NA
V gene: TRBV30
CDR3 DNA: TGTGCCTGGAGTGTACAGGACAGCTCTAATGAAAAACTGTTTTTT
CDR3 protein: CAWSVQDSSNEKLFF

J gene: TRBJ1-5
CDR3 length: 14
clone size: NA
D gene: NA
V gene: TRBV28
CDR3 DNA: TGTGCCAGCCGGATTCCCGGGACGGGTCAGCCCCAGCATTTT
CDR3 protein: CASRIPGTGQPQHF

J gene: TRBJ2-1
CDR3 length: 17
clone size: NA
D gene: TRBD2
V gene: TRBV6-4
CDR3 DNA: TGTGCCAGCAGTGACTCGTTCGGGACTAGTGGGGCCAATGAGCAGTTCTTC
CDR3 protein: CASSDSFGTSGANEQFF

J gene: TRBJ1-5
CDR3 length: 12
clone size: NA
D gene: NA
V gene: TRBV7-9
CDR3 DNA: TGTGCCAGCAGCCAAGGTGATGTTGCCCAGCATTTT
CDR3 protein: CASSQGDVAQHF

J gene: TRBJ2-7
CDR3 length: 13
clone size: NA
D gene: NA
V gene: TRBV7-6
CDR3 DNA: TGTGCCAGCAGCCCCAAGTCGAGCTACGAGCAGTACTTC
CDR3 protein: CASSPKSSYEQYF

J gene: TRBJ2-1
CDR3 length: 15
clone size: NA
D gene: TRBD2
V gene: TRBV18
CDR3 DNA: TGTGCCAGCTTGACCGGGACTAGCGGAACAAATGAGCAGTTCTTC
CDR3 protein: CASLTGTSGTNEQFF

J gene: TRBJ2-1
CDR3 length: 18
clone size: few
D gene: TRBD2
V gene: TRBV6-6
CDR3 DNA: TGTGCCAGCAGTCCCGGACTAGCGGGAGGTCTATCCTACAATGAGCAGTTCTTC
CDR3 protein: CASSPGLAGGLSYNEQFF

J gene: TRBJ2-2
CDR3 length: 21
clone size: NA
D gene: TRBD2
V gene: TRBV3-1/TRBV3-2
CDR3 DNA: TGTGCCAGCAGCCAAGATCCTTTCACTAGCGGGATAGGAGCAAGTGCCGGGGAGCTGTTTTTT
CDR3 protein: CASSQDPFTSGIGASAGELFF

J gene: TRBJ2-7
CDR3 length: 14
clone size: NA
D gene: NA
V gene: TRBV7-8
CDR3 DNA: TGTGCCAGCAGCCAGGAGCGCGGGGCCTACGAGCAGTACTTC
CDR3 protein: CASSQERGAYEQYF

J gene: TRBJ2-4
CDR3 length: 14
clone size: NA
D gene: NA
V gene: TRBV6-5
CDR3 DNA: TGTGCCAGCAGTAGTCCAGGGTCCGGCAGCATTCAGTACTTC
CDR3 protein: CASSSPGSGSIQYF

J gene: TRBJ2-5
CDR3 length: 14
clone size: NA
D gene: TRBD2
V gene: TRBV12-5
CDR3 DNA: TGTGCTAGTGGCTCGGGACTAGCGGGAGAGACCCAGTACTTC
CDR3 protein: CASGSGLAGETQYF

J gene: TRBJ1-1
CDR3 length: 14
clone size: NA
D gene: NA
V gene: TRBV5-4
CDR3 DNA: TGTGCCAGCAGCCCCCGGACTCCGGTAGGCGAAGCTTTCTTT
CDR3 protein: CASSPRTPVGEAFF

J gene: TRBJ2-7
CDR3 length: 15
clone size: NA
D gene: NA
V gene: TRBV7-2
CDR3 DNA: TGTGCCAGCAGCGGAGGACTTAGCCACATCTACGAGCAGTACTTC
CDR3 protein: CASSGGLSHIYEQYF

J gene: TRBJ2-3
CDR3 length: 15
clone size: NA
D gene: NA
V gene: TRBV5-1
CDR3 DNA: TGCGCCAGCAGCACAGGGCGCGGGGCCACAGATACGCAGTATTTT
CDR3 protein: CASSTGRGATDTQYF

J gene: TRBJ1-2
CDR3 length: 16
clone size: NA
D gene: TRBD1
V gene: TRBV28
CDR3 DNA: TGTGCCAGCAGAACATCCGGGACAGGGGTCGGGTATGGCTACACCTTC
CDR3 protein: CASRTSGTGVGYGYTF

J gene: TRBJ1-4
CDR3 length: 15
clone size: NA
D gene: NA
V gene: TRBV5-6
CDR3 DNA: TGTGCCAGCAGCCCTGGGGGCCCTAGGGATGAAAAACTGTTTTTT
CDR3 protein: CASSPGGPRDEKLFF

J gene: TRBJ2-7
CDR3 length: 14
clone size: NA
D gene: TRBD1
V gene: TRBV6-6
CDR3 DNA: TGTGCCAGTTCGGACCGGGACAGAACCTACGAGCAGTACTTC
CDR3 protein: CASSDRDRTYEQYF

J gene: TRBJ1-2
CDR3 length: 13
clone size: NA
D gene: TRBD1
V gene: TRBV4-3
CDR3 DNA: TGCGCCAGCAGCCAAACAGGGGTCTATGGCTACACCTTC
CDR3 protein: CASSQTGVYGYTF

J gene: TRBJ2-5
CDR3 length: 15
clone size: NA
D gene: TRBD1
V gene: TRBV6-6
CDR3 DNA: TGTGCCAGCAGTTACTCTGGGCAGGGGGAAGAGACCCAGTACTTC
CDR3 protein: CASSYSGQGEETQYF

J gene: TRBJ1-2
CDR3 length: 13
clone size: NA
D gene: TRBD1
V gene: TRBV5-4
CDR3 DNA: TGTGCCAGCAGCTTGAAGGGGGCAGGCGGCTACACCTTC
CDR3 protein: CASSLKGAGGYTF

J gene: TRBJ1-2
CDR3 length: 15
clone size: NA
D gene: TRBD1
V gene: TRBV5-1
CDR3 DNA: TGCGCCAGCAGCTTAGGGTTACAGGGGAATCGGGCGGCCACCTTC
CDR3 protein: CASSLGLQGNRAATF

J gene: TRBJ1-6
CDR3 length: 12
clone size: NA
D gene: NA
V gene: TRBV11-2
CDR3 DNA: TGTGCCAGCAGCCGGCCTCAGTCACCCCTCCACTTT
CDR3 protein: CASSRPQSPLHF

J gene: TRBJ2-7
CDR3 length: 14
clone size: NA
D gene: NA
V gene: TRBV7-2
CDR3 DNA: TGTGCCAGCAGCTTAAAACCTCACCCGTGGGAGCAGTACTTC
CDR3 protein: CASSLKPHPWEQYF

J gene: TRBJ2-2
CDR3 length: 16
clone size: NA
D gene: TRBD2
V gene: TRBV2
CDR3 DNA: TGTGCCAGCAGTGCCCTGGTTAGCGGGAGGGGCGGGGAGCTGTTTTTT
CDR3 protein: CASSALVSGRGGELFF

J gene: TRBJ1-5
CDR3 length: 11
clone size: NA
D gene: NA
V gene: TRBV19
CDR3 DNA: TGTGCGTCGGGGGGAGTTGAGCCCCAGCATTTT
CDR3 protein: CASGGVEPQHF

J gene: TRBJ1-4
CDR3 length: 12
clone size: NA
D gene: NA
V gene: TRBV2
CDR3 DNA: TGTGCCAGCAAGGAGAACCATGAAAAACTGTTTTTT
CDR3 protein: CASKENHEKLFF

J gene: TRBJ2-2
CDR3 length: 20
clone size: few
D gene: TRBD2
V gene: TRBV3-1/TRBV3-2
CDR3 DNA: TGTGCCAGCAGCCAAGATCGGGCGACTAGCGGGGGAATGAACACCGGGGAGCTGTTTTTT
CDR3 protein: CASSQDRATSGGMNTGELFF